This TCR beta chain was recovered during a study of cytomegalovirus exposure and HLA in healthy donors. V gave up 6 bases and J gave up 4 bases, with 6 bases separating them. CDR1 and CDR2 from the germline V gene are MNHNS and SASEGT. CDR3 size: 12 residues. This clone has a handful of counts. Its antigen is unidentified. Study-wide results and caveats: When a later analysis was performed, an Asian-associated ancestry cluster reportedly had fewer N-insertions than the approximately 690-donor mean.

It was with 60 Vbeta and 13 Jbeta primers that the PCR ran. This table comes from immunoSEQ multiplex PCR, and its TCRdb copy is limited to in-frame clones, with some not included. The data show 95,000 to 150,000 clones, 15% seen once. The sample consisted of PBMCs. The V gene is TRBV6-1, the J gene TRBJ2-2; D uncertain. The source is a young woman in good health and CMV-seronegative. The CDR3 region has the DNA TGTGCCAGCAGCTCAGTCACCGGGGAGCTGTTTTTT. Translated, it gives CASSSVTGELFF.